A single sample is the source of the 20 T cell receptor beta chains below, sequenced in a study of T cell responses to AZD1222 COVID-19 vaccine. TCRdb keeps only in-frame clones here, not all; method: immunoSEQ multiplex PCR. The repertoire holds about 56,000 clones, 80% to 90% seen once, with around 16% in the top ten. The sample was peripheral blood, taken on day 0 of AZD1222 vaccination. The origin of the receptors is an adult in good health.

The rearrangement uses TRBV19 and TRBJ1-4, with D possibly being TRBD1 (6 bases). The CDR3 has 15 amino acids. Germline CDR1 reads LNHDA; CDR2 reads SQIVND (reference sequence). Trimming took off 5 bases at V and 0 bases at J, with 10 bases between the two ends. CDR3 protein: CASSPRQATNEKLFF. The DNA for the CDR3 is TGTGCCAGTAGTCCTCGACAGGCAACTAATGAAAAACTGTTTTTT.

The chain uses TRBV3-1 (or the pseudogene TRBV3-2) and TRBJ2-7; 7 bases line up with TRBD1. Germline CDR1 LGHDT, CDR2 YNNKEL (reference sequence). The CDR3 sequence is 13 residues long. J lost 0 bases, V lost 6 bases, and 2 bases had no gene match. CDR3 bases: TGTGCCAGCAGTCGGGACAGCTCCTACGAGCAGTACTTC. Its translation: CASSRDSSYEQYF.

This chain uses TRBV28 with TRBJ2-5; D is possibly TRBD1 (5 bases). This CDR3 is built from 16 residues. V lost 1 base to trimming and J lost 4 bases, with 16 bases between them. Germline V gene lookup returns CDR1 MDHEN and CDR2 SYDVKM. This chain's CDR3 is CASSLYGQGGGETQYF. The DNA of the CDR3 is TGTGCCAGCAGTTTATACGGGCAGGGTGGCGGAGAGACCCAGTACTTC.

This chain links TRBV5-1 with TRBJ2-7; 7 bases agree with TRBD2. The junction had 5 bases not matched to a gene; V was cut back by 0 bases and J by 2 bases. CDR3 length: 15 residues. CDR1 is SGHRS and CDR2 is YFSETQ in the germline V gene. CDR3 sequence: CASSLVTSVTYEQYF. CDR3 DNA: TGCGCCAGCAGCTTGGTAACTAGCGTAACCTACGAGCAGTACTTC. Using reference TRBV5-1 and TRBJ2-7 for the parts outside the CDR3, the full variable domain is KAGVTQTPRYLIKTRGQQVTLSCSPISGHRSVSWYQQTPGQGLQFLFEYFSETQRNKGNFPGRFSGRQFSNSRSEMNVSTLELGDSALYLCASSLVTSVTYEQYFGPGTRLTVT.

This chain connects TRBV27 to TRBJ1-6; D perhaps matches TRBD1 (5 bases). The V and J ends lost 2 bases and 13 bases respectively, with 18 bases between them. This CDR3 is 15 amino acids long. Germline V gives CDR1 MNHEY, CDR2 SMNVEV (reference sequence). This CDR3 is CASSLGGGVWYPLHF. The CDR3 DNA sequence: TGTGCCAGCAGTTTAGGGGGTGGGGTTTGGTATCCCCTCCACTTT.

This chain joins TRBV2 and TRBJ1-5; D ambiguous. Germline values: CDR1 SNHLY, CDR2 FYNNEI. V lost 1 base and J lost 0, with 10 bases in between. The CDR3 has 16 amino acids. CDR3 bases: TGTGCCAGCAGTGAAGTGGGCGGGTATAGCAATCAGCCCCAGCATTTT. Translation gives CASSEVGGYSNQPQHF.

The chain couples TRBV18 to TRBJ1-6, with D possibly TRBD1 on 6 matching bases. The CDR3 has 13 amino acids. Between the trimmed V and J ends, which lost 5 bases and 15 bases, there was a span of 17 bases. Germline V gene data show CDR1 as KGHSH and CDR2 as LQKENI. The CDR3 is CASSSDSFHVLHF. CDR3 sequence (DNA): TGTGCCAGCTCATCGGACAGCTTCCACGTCCTCCACTTT.

The chain employs TRBV19 and TRBJ1-3, with D unclear. CDR3 size: 12 residues. Germline-derived CDR1 and CDR2 are LNHDA and SQIVND (reference sequence). V lost 8 bases, J lost 1 base, and 6 bases lay in between. The CDR3 reads CASEQSGNTIYF. The CDR3 bases are TGTGCCAGTGAACAGTCTGGAAACACCATATATTTT. The full variable domain, completed using reference TRBV19 and TRBJ1-3, is DGGITQSPKYLFRKEGQNVTLSCEQNLNHDAMYWYRQDPGQGLRLIYYSQIVNDFQKGDIAEGYSVSREKKESFPLTVTSAQKNPTAFYLCASEQSGNTIYFGEGSWLTVV.

This chain uses TRBV5-1 with TRBJ2-7; tentative D call: TRBD1 (6 bases). The CDR3 runs to 15 residues. The V end was cut by 4 bases, the J end by 3 bases, with 17 bases between. Per the germline V gene, CDR1 is SGHRS and CDR2 is YFSETQ. The CDR3 loop is CASSPTQGSGYEQYF. DNA of the CDR3: TGCGCCAGCAGCCCCACGCAGGGGTCGGGCTACGAGCAGTACTTC.

The rearrangement links TRBV29-1 to TRBJ2-5; TRBD1 matches at 9 bases. CDR1 and CDR2 (germline): SQVTM, ANQGSEA. The CDR3 contains 14 residues. Unmatched junction bases numbered 11, after V lost 7 bases and J lost 5 bases. The CDR3 here is CSAPNRGRGETQYF. The CDR3 DNA is TGCAGCGCACCAAACAGGGGGCGGGGGGAGACCCAGTACTTC.

The J gene is TRBJ1-1, the V gene TRBV6-1; D not certain. The length of the CDR3 is 14 residues. V shed 3 bases and J shed 0 bases, with 8 bases lying between them. CDR1 and CDR2 (germline): MNHNS, SASEGT. The CDR3 is CASSEAIMNTEAFF. The CDR3 bases are TGTGCCAGCAGTGAGGCGATCATGAACACTGAAGCTTTCTTT.

The CDR3 coding sequence is TGTGCCAGCAGTGCCGGACAGGGGTACGGAGATACGCAGTATTTT. Its protein product is CASSAGQGYGDTQYF. The V call is TRBV2, the J call TRBJ2-3; 9 bases map to TRBD1. The V and J ends lost 4 bases and 5 bases, in that order; junction bases with no gene match: 7. Germline loops: CDR1 SNHLY, CDR2 FYNNEI. The CDR3 extends over 15 amino acids.

For this clone: Other DNA sequences within the sample encode an identical CDR3. In nucleotides, the CDR3 is TGTGCCAGCAGTTTAGACAGGAGCAATCAGCCCCAGCATTTT. This encodes CASSLDRSNQPQHF. The chain is built from TRBV28 and TRBJ1-5; weak D call: TRBD1 (6 bases). This CDR3 contains 14 residues. V shed 2 bases and J shed 1 base, with 6 bases lying between them. Germline loops: CDR1 MDHEN, CDR2 SYDVKM. Combining the CDR3 with reference TRBV28 and TRBJ1-5 gives the whole variable domain DVKVTQSSRYLVKRTGEKVFLECVQDMDHENMFWYRQDPGLGLRLIYFSYDVKMKEKGDIPEGYSVSREKKERFSLILESASTNQTSMYLCASSLDRSNQPQHFGDGTRLSIL.

The rearrangement uses TRBV30 and TRBJ2-2; 7 nucleotides line up with TRBD1. The CDR3 covers 15 residues. The V gene end was trimmed by 1 base and the J gene end by 4 bases; junction bases not matched to a gene: 6. CDR1 and CDR2 from the germline V gene are GTSNPN and SVGIG (reference sequence). CDR3: CAWSGGQRTTGELFF. In DNA form, the CDR3 reads TGTGCCTGGAGTGGGGGACAGCGAACCACCGGGGAGCTGTTTTTT.

The chain recombines TRBV30 with TRBJ2-3, with D tentatively TRBD1 or TRBD2 (5 bases each). The CDR3 covers 16 residues. The V and J ends lost 4 bases and 4 bases respectively, with 21 bases between them. In germline, CDR1 is GTSNPN, CDR2 SVGIG (reference sequence). CDR3 sequence (DNA): TGTGCCTGGAAATCTAGGGACCTCCGGGGCCCAGATACGCAGTATTTT. Amino acids: CAWKSRDLRGPDTQYF. The full variable domain, its missing parts supplied by reference TRBV30 and TRBJ2-3, is SQTIHQWPATLVQPVGSPLSLECTVEGTSNPNLYWYRQAAGRGLQLLFYSVGIGQISSEVPQNLSASRPQDRQFILSSKKLLLSDSGFYLCAWKSRDLRGPDTQYFGPGTRLTVL.

This chain uses TRBV28 with TRBJ2-7, with D hard to call. Trimming removed 1 base from V and 0 bases from J, with 13 bases in between. CDR1 is MDHEN, CDR2 SYDVKM, per germline. CDR3 length: 16 amino acids. Written as DNA, the CDR3 is TGTGCCAGCAGTTTATCCCCCGGTACAAACTCCTACGAGCAGTACTTC. Translating gives CASSLSPGTNSYEQYF.

V is TRBV5-1 and J is TRBJ2-5; D gene unclear. Germline V gives CDR1 SGHRS, CDR2 YFSETQ. The CDR3 covers 13 residues. The germline V and J ends were trimmed by 1 base and 1 base, with 5 bases remaining between them. The CDR3 sequence: CASSLPTQETQYF. The DNA for the CDR3 is TGCGCCAGCAGCTTGCCCACCCAAGAGACCCAGTACTTC. The full variable domain, with the rest looked up from reference TRBV5-1 and TRBJ2-5, is KAGVTQTPRYLIKTRGQQVTLSCSPISGHRSVSWYQQTPGQGLQFLFEYFSETQRNKGNFPGRFSGRQFSNSRSEMNVSTLELGDSALYLCASSLPTQETQYFGPGTRLLVL.

The chain has TRBV3-1 (or the pseudogene TRBV3-2) and TRBJ2-1; D gene unclear. The CDR3 has 16 residues. The ends were cut back, 4 bases at V and 0 bases at J, with 13 bases in the middle. In germline, CDR1 is LGHDT, CDR2 YNNKEL (reference sequence). CDR3 in amino acids: CASSPTTQGSYNEQFF. In nucleotides, the CDR3 is TGTGCCAGCAGCCCCACGACACAAGGCTCCTACAATGAGCAGTTCTTC.

This chain links TRBV18 with TRBJ1-4; D gene unclear. Between the trimmed V and J ends, which lost 5 bases and 3 bases, there was a span of 10 bases. CDR3 length equals 14 residues. CDR1 and CDR2 from the germline V gene are KGHSH and LQKENI. Written as DNA, the CDR3 is TGTGCCAGCTCATCCTTTTTGGCTAATGAAAAACTGTTTTTT. It codes for CASSSFLANEKLFF. Using reference TRBV18 and TRBJ1-4 for the parts outside the CDR3, the full variable domain is NAGVMQNPRHLVRRRGQEARLRCSPMKGHSHVYWYRQLPEEGLKFMVYLQKENIIDESGMPKERFSAEFPKEGPSILRIQQVVRGDSAAYFCASSSFLANEKLFFGSGTQLSVL.

V and J are TRBV5-6 and TRBJ1-5, with 8 positions matching TRBD1. This CDR3 has 15 amino acids. Unmatched junction bases numbered 3, after V lost 4 bases and J lost 0 bases. Germline lookup yields CDR1 SGHDT and CDR2 YYEEEE. This chain's CDR3 is CASSTGTGSNQPQHF. CDR3 nucleotides: TGTGCCAGCAGCACCGGGACAGGTAGCAATCAGCCCCAGCATTTT.